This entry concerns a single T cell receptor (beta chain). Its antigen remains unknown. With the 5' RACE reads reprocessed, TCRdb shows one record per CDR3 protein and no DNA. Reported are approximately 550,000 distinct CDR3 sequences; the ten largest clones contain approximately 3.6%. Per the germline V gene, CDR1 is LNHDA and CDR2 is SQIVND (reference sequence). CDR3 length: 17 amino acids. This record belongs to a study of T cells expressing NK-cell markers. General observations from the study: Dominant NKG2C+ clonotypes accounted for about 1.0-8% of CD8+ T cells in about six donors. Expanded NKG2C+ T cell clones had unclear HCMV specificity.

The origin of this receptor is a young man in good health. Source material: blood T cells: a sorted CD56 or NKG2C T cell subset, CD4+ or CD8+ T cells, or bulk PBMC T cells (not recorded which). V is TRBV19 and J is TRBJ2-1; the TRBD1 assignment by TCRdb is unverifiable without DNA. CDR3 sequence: CASSILGAPGRGNEQFF.